The present TCR beta chain was sequenced within a study of cytomegalovirus exposure and HLA in healthy donors. Findings and limits, study-wide: Most of the CMV-associated TCR beta chains (in a later analysis) appeared to be HLA-restricted. In a later analysis, TCR association rates varied by HLA locus: DRB1 most, HLA-C fewest.

In the case of this clone: Its antigen is unidentified.

13 Jbeta primers and 60 Vbeta primers were used for the PCR. Clones were sequenced by immunoSEQ multiplex PCR, and TCRdb holds only the in-frame ones, with some missing. The table lists around 150,000 clones, roughly four fifths of them singletons. Germline V gives CDR1 MGHRA, CDR2 YSYEKL. Trimming shortened V by 0 bases and J by 0 bases, and 12 bases separated the two germline ends. The length of the CDR3 is 16 residues. The TCR originated in a woman aged 45-65 years in good health and CMV-seropositive. The chain carries TRBV4-1 and TRBJ2-7; no reliable D call. The sequencing input was PBMCs. The CDR3, as DNA: TGCGCCAGCAGCCAAGACTCAGGTCTCCCCTCCTACGAGCAGTACTTC. This gives the protein CASSQDSGLPSYEQYF.